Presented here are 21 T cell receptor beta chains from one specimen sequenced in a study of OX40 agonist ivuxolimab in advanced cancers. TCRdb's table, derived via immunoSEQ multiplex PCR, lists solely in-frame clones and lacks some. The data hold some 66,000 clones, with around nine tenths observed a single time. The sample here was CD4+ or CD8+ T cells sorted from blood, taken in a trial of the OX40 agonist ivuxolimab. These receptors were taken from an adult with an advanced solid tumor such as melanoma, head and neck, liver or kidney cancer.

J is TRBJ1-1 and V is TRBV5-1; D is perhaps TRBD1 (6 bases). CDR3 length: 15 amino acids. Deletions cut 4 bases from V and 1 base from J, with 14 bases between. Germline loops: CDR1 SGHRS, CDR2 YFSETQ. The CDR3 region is CASSPSGQWNTEAFF. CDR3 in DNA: TGCGCCAGCAGCCCGTCTGGACAGTGGAACACTGAAGCTTTCTTT.

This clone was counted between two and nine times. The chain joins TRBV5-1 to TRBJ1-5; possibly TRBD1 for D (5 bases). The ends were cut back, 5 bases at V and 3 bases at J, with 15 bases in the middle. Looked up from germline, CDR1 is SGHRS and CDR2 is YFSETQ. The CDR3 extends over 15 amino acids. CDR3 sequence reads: CASRAGTEVNQPQHF. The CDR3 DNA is TGCGCCAGCAGGGCCGGGACCGAGGTCAATCAGCCCCAGCATTTT.

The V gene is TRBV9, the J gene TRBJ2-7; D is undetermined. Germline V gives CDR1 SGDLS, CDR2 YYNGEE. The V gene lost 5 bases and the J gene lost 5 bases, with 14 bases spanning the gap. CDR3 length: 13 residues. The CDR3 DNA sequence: TGTGCCAGCAGGGGGTCTGGTTGGCACGAGCAGTACTTC. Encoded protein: CASRGSGWHEQYF. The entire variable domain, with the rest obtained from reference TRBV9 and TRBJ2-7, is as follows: DSGVTQTPKHLITATGQRVTLRCSPRSGDLSVYWYQQSLDQGLQFLIQYYNGEERAKGNILERFSAQQFPDLHSELNLSSLELGDSALYFCASRGSGWHEQYFGPGTRLTVT.

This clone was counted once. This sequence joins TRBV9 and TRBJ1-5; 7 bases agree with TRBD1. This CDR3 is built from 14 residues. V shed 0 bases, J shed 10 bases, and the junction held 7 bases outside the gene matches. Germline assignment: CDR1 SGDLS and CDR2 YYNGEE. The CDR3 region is CASSVESNRGPQHF. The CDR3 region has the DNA TGTGCCAGCAGCGTAGAGAGTAACAGGGGACCCCAGCATTTT.

For the CDR3, the DNA is TGTGCCAGCAGTGAAAAGAACACTGAAGCTTTCTTT. Translation gives CASSEKNTEAFF. The chain employs TRBV2 and TRBJ1-1, with D uncertain. The CDR3 has 12 amino acids. Deletions cut 2 bases from V and 1 base from J, with 2 bases between. Per germline, CDR1 SNHLY and CDR2 FYNNEI.

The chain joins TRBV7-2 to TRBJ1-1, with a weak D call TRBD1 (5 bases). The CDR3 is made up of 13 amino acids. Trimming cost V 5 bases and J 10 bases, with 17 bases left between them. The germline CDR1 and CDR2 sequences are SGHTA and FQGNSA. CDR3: CASSPFLGGGAFF. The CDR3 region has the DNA TGTGCCAGCAGCCCCTTTTTGGGGGGTGGAGCTTTCTTT.

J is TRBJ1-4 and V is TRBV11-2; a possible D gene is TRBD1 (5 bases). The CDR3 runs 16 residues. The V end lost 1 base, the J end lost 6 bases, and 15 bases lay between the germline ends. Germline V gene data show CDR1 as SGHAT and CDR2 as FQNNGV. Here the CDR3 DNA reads TGTGCCAGCAGCTTAGGCCTACAGGAGAGACATGAAAAACTGTTTTTT. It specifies CASSLGLQERHEKLFF.

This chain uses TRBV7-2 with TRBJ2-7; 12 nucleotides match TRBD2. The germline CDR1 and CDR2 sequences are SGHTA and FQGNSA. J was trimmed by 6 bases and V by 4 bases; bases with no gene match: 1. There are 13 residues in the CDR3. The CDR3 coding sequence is TGTGCCAGCAGCTGGGGACTAGCGGGCGAGCAGTACTTC. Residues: CASSWGLAGEQYF. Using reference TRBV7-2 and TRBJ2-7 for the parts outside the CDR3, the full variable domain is GAGVSQSPSNKVTEKGKDVELRCDPISGHTALYWYRQSLGQGLEFLIYFQGNSAPDKSGLPSDRFSAERTGGSVSTLTIQRTQQEDSAVYLCASSWGLAGEQYFGPGTRLTVT.

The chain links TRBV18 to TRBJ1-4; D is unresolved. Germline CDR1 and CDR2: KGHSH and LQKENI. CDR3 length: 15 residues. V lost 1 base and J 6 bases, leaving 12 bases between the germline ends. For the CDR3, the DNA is TGTGCCAGCTCACCACGAGGAGGAAAGGATGAAAAACTGTTTTTT. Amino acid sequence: CASSPRGGKDEKLFF.

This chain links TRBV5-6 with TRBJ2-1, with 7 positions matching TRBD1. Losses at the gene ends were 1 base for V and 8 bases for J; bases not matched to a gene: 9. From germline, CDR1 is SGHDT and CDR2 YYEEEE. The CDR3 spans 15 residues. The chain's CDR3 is CASSLSAGGPHEQFF. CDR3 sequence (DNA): TGTGCCAGCAGCTTGTCGGCAGGGGGTCCGCATGAGCAGTTCTTC.

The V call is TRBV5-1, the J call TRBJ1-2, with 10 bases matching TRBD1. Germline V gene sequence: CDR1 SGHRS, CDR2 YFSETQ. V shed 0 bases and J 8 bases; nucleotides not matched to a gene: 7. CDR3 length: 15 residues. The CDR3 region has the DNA TGCGCCAGCAGCTTGGGTGGGACAGGGGTTCGCGGCTACACCTTC. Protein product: CASSLGGTGVRGYTF.

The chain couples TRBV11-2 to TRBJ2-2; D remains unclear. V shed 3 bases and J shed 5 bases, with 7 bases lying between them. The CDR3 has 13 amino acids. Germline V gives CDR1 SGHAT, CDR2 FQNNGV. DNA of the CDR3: TGTGCCAGCAGCTTGAGCCAGACCGGGGAGCTGTTTTTT. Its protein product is CASSLSQTGELFF.

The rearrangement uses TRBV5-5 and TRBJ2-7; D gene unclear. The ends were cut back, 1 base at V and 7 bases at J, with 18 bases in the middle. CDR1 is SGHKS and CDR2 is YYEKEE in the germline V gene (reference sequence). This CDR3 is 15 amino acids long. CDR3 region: CASSLISPELGEQYF. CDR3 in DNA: TGTGCCAGCAGCTTGATTTCGCCGGAGCTGGGTGAGCAGTACTTC.

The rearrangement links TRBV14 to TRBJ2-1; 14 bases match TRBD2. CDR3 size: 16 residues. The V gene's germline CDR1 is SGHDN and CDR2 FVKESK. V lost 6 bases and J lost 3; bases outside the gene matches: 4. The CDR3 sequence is CASSRLAGGLYNEQFF. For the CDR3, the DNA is TGTGCCAGCAGTCGACTAGCGGGAGGGCTCTACAATGAGCAGTTCTTC.

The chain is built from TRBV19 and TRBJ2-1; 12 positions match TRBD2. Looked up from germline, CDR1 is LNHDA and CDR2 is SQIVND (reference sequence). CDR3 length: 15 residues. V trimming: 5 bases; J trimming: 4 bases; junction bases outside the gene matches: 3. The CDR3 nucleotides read TGTGCCAGTAGTCGACTAGCGGGGGCGTACAATGAGCAGTTCTTC. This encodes CASSRLAGAYNEQFF.

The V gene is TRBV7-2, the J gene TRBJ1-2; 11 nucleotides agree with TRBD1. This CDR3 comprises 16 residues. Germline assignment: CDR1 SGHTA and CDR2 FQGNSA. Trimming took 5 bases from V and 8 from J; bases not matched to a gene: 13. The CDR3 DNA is TGTGCCAGCAGCCGAAGGACAGGGGGCGTCACGCGGGGCTACACCTTC. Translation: CASSRRTGGVTRGYTF.

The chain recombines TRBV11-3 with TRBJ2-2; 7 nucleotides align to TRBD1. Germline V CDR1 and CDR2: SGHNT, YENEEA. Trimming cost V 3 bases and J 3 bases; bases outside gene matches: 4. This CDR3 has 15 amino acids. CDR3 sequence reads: CASSLGQPDTGELFF. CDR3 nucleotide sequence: TGTGCCAGCAGCTTGGGACAGCCAGACACCGGGGAGCTGTTTTTT.

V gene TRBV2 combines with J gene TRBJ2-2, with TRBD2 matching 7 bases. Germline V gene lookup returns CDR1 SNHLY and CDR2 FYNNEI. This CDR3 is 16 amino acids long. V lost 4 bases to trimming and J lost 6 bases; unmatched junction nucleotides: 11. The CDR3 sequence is CASSGPRGSGAGELFF. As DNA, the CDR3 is TGTGCCAGCAGTGGGCCTCGAGGGAGCGGGGCCGGGGAGCTGTTTTTT. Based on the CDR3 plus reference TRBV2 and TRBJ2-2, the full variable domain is EPEVTQTPSHQVTQMGQEVILRCVPISNHLYFYWYRQILGQKVEFLVSFYNNEISEKSEIFDDQFSVERPDGSNFTLKIRSTKLEDSAMYFCASSGPRGSGAGELFFGEGSRLTVL.

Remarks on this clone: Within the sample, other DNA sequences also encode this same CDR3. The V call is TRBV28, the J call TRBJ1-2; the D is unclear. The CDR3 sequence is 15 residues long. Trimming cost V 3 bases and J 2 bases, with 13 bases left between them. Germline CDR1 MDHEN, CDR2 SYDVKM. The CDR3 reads CASSFPTGSNYGYTF. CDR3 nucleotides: TGTGCCAGCAGTTTCCCAACGGGGTCGAACTATGGCTACACCTTC.

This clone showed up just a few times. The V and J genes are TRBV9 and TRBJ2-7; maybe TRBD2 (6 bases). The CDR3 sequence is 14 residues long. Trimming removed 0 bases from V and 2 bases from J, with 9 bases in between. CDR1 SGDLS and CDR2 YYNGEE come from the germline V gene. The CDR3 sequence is CASSVAPGAYEQYF. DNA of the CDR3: TGTGCCAGCAGCGTAGCACCGGGGGCCTACGAGCAGTACTTC.

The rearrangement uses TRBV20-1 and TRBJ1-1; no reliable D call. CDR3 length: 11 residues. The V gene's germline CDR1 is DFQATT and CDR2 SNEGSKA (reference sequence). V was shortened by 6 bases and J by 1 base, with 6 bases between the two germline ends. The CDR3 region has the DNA TGCAGTGCGACTCAGAACACTGAAGCTTTCTTT. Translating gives CSATQNTEAFF.